What follows are 20 T cell receptor beta chains derived from one specimen sequenced in a study of T-cell reconstitution after alpha-beta-depleted transplantation in children. Unique molecular identifiers were used to barcode this TCRbeta library. A single record per CDR3 protein comes from TCRdb applying MiXCR to the PCR reads. Of about 300,000 distinct CDR3 sequences in the sample, approximately 7.3% were seen once. Points from the study as a whole: T-cell numbers and diversity, one year after transplant, stemmed largely from T cells that were newly produced.

Their specific antigens are unknown. This sample comprised peripheral blood, obtained 360 days after TCRalphabeta/CD19-depleted stem cell transplant. Source of these receptors: a female patient under 10 years old who had a stem cell transplant for Fanconi anemia, so the T cells may come from the graft donor.

This clonotype was counted at least ten times. The V and J genes are TRBV12-3 or TRBV12-4 and TRBJ2-7, with D possibly TRBD1 on 5 matching bases. The CDR3 has 14 residues. Trimming took 1 base from V and 0 from J, leaving 7 bases between them. CDR3 protein: CASSLVGLSYEQYF. CDR3 in DNA: TGTGCCAGCAGTTTAGTGGGGCTCTCCTACGAGCAGTACTTC.

The gene calls are TRBV6-1 and TRBJ2-2; 8 bases fit TRBD1. Germline CDR1 and CDR2: MNHNS and SASEGT. The CDR3 has 17 residues. The V segment lost 6 bases and the J segment 1 base; nucleotides outside the gene matches: 10. The CDR3 DNA sequence: TGTGCCAGCAGCGAACGCAGGGGGCTGATGAACACCGGGGAGCTGTTTTTT. Translation gives CASSERRGLMNTGELFF.

Many counts were recorded for this clonotype. The chain links TRBV10-3 to TRBJ2-3; 9 bases are shared with TRBD2. The CDR3 sequence is 15 residues long. In germline, CDR1 is ENHRY, CDR2 SYGVKD. The ends lost 10 bases at V and 2 bases at J; junction bases unmatched: 10. The CDR3 DNA sequence: TGTGCCACCTCCTTAGCGGGGGCCCTCACAGATACGCAGTATTTT. Protein: CATSLAGALTDTQYF.

This clonotype showed up many times. The V gene is TRBV29-1, the J gene TRBJ2-7; 10 nucleotides line up with TRBD2. Per germline, CDR1 SQVTM and CDR2 ANQGSEA. V shed 4 bases, J shed 0 bases, and the junction held 3 bases outside the gene matches. The CDR3 is 14 residues long. CDR3 in amino acids: CSVGGLASSYEQYF. The DNA for the CDR3 is TGCAGCGTTGGGGGACTAGCGAGCTCCTACGAGCAGTACTTC.

The gene calls are TRBV5-1 and TRBJ1-1; D possibly corresponds to TRBD1 (6 bases). Trimming took off 0 bases at V and 2 bases at J, with 17 bases between the two ends. This CDR3 spans 17 amino acids. Germline V gene data show CDR1 as SGHRS and CDR2 as YFSETQ. For the CDR3, the DNA is TGCGCCAGCAGCTTGGCCTGGGGGCAGGTGGGAAACACTGAAGCTTTCTTT. Translated, it gives CASSLAWGQVGNTEAFF.

The table lists this clonotype with many counts. This rearrangement joins TRBV5-1 to TRBJ2-3; 9 positions agree with TRBD2. The germline V gene has CDR1 SGHRS and CDR2 YFSETQ. The V and J ends lost 3 bases and 9 bases, in that order; junction bases with no gene match: 14. This CDR3 is built from 16 residues. DNA of the CDR3: TGCGCCAGCAGCTATATAGCGGGGGCCTCCAGGGGCACGCAGTATTTT. Protein product: CASSYIAGASRGTQYF.

The sample holds many counts of this clonotype. V gene TRBV6-1 combines with J gene TRBJ2-3, with D maybe TRBD1 (6 bases). Germline loops: CDR1 MNHNS, CDR2 SASEGT. V was trimmed by 7 bases and J by 4 bases, leaving 12 bases between them. The CDR3 is 13 amino acids. The CDR3 loop reads CASIGGFADTQYF. The CDR3 bases are TGTGCCAGCATAGGGGGTTTCGCAGATACGCAGTATTTT.

This clonotype was recorded many times. This rearrangement joins TRBV9 to TRBJ1-2; TRBD1 agrees at 12 bases. The CDR3 is made up of 16 amino acids. The ends lost 0 bases at V and 4 bases at J; junction bases unmatched: 4. From germline, CDR1 is SGDLS and CDR2 YYNGEE. CDR3 sequence: CASSVGDRGRVYGYTF. CDR3 bases: TGTGCCAGCAGCGTAGGGGACAGGGGGCGAGTCTATGGCTACACCTTC.

The rearrangement joins TRBV14 to TRBJ1-2; D is uncertain. The CDR3 sequence is 15 residues long. The V gene lost 1 base and the J gene lost 7 bases, with 16 bases spanning the gap. Germline lookup yields CDR1 SGHDN and CDR2 FVKESK. The DNA of the CDR3 is TGTGCCAGCAGCCAAGGAGGTAGACCACATGGTGGCTACACCTTC. The encoded protein is CASSQGGRPHGGYTF.

The chain carries TRBV7-2 and TRBJ2-3; D is perhaps TRBD1 (6 bases). V dropped 7 bases and J dropped 4 bases, with 36 bases sitting between them. There are 21 residues in the CDR3. Germline values: CDR1 SGHTA, CDR2 FQGNSA. In nucleotides, the CDR3 is TGTGCCAGCATTGTGGTTACTCCGGGGAAGACGACCTTACAGGGATCAGATACGCAGTATTTT. This codes for CASIVVTPGKTTLQGSDTQYF.

The chain joins TRBV6-1 to TRBJ1-1; no clear D. Trimming removed 3 bases from V and 8 bases from J, with 1 base in between. CDR3 length: 9 amino acids. Germline-derived CDR1 and CDR2 are MNHNS and SASEGT. The CDR3 spells CASSDEAFF. For the CDR3, the DNA is TGTGCCAGCAGTGACGAAGCTTTCTTT.

This clonotype came up many times. The chain is built from TRBV5-1 and TRBJ2-3, with D perhaps TRBD1 or TRBD2 (5 bases each). Trimming took 4 bases from V and 2 from J, leaving 20 bases between them. The CDR3 has 17 residues. Germline loops: CDR1 SGHRS, CDR2 YFSETQ. The CDR3, as DNA: TGCGCCAGCAGCCAGCCGGGACCGCAACCGCACACAGATACGCAGTATTTT. Translating gives CASSQPGPQPHTDTQYF. Complete variable domain (other parts from reference TRBV5-1 and TRBJ2-3): KAGVTQTPRYLIKTRGQQVTLSCSPISGHRSVSWYQQTPGQGLQFLFEYFSETQRNKGNFPGRFSGRQFSNSRSEMNVSTLELGDSALYLCASSQPGPQPHTDTQYFGPGTRLTVL.

This clonotype was found many times. The chain uses TRBV6-5 and TRBJ1-6; D gene uncertain. CDR3 length equals 14 residues. Trimming took 2 bases from V and 8 from J, leaving 10 bases between them. Germline V lookup: CDR1 MNHEY, CDR2 SVGAGI. The CDR3 DNA follows: TGTGCCAGCAGTTACCGACCAGGCGATTCACCCCTCCACTTT. Translated, it gives CASSYRPGDSPLHF.

The V and J genes are TRBV3-1 and TRBJ2-5; D may be TRBD1 (6 bases). Trimming left V 7 bases short and J 7 bases short, with 16 bases between. The CDR3 loop spans 13 amino acids. CDR1 is LGHDT, CDR2 YNNKEL, per germline (reference sequence). CDR3 protein: CASTHGGSGTQYF. CDR3 DNA sequence: TGTGCCAGCACCCATGGGGGCAGCGGGACCCAGTACTTC.

This clonotype was observed many times. This chain connects TRBV20-1 to TRBJ2-7; D is perhaps TRBD2 (5 bases). Germline values: CDR1 DFQATT, CDR2 SNEGSKA (reference sequence). The CDR3 has 14 amino acids. Trimming shortened V by 5 bases and J by 2 bases, and 16 bases separated the two germline ends. The CDR3 nucleotides are TGCAGTGCTTCCGGACTGGGCAGGCCCTACGAGCAGTACTTC. This translates into CSASGLGRPYEQYF.

This clonotype was observed many times. This chain links TRBV7-3 with TRBJ2-7; D remains unclear. The CDR3 totals 14 residues. The V end was cut by 4 bases, the J end by 0 bases, with 10 bases between. The germline gives CDR1 SGHTA, CDR2 FQGTGA. Here the CDR3 reads CASSSQLLSYEQYF. In nucleotides, the CDR3 is TGTGCCAGCAGCTCCCAGTTACTCTCCTACGAGCAGTACTTC.

CDR3: CASSYPLALAGGLNEQFF. CDR3 DNA: TGTGCCAGCAGTTACCCGCTGGCCTTGGCGGGGGGGCTCAATGAGCAGTTCTTC. The gene calls are TRBV6-2 or TRBV6-3 and TRBJ2-1, with 9 bases fitting TRBD2. Germline V CDR1 and CDR2: MNHEY, SVGEGT. V shed 2 bases, J shed 6 bases, and the junction held 14 bases outside the gene matches. The CDR3 totals 18 residues.

This clonotype came up a few times. The V call is TRBV28, the J call TRBJ2-7; D possibly matches TRBD1 or TRBD2 (6 bases each). Trimming shortened V by 3 bases and J by 7 bases, and 10 bases separated the two germline ends. Germline assignment: CDR1 MDHEN and CDR2 SYDVKM. The CDR3 has 12 residues. The CDR3 region has the DNA TGTGCCAGCAGTTTTGTAGGGGGGGAGCAGTACGTC. This codes for CASSFVGGEQYV.

In regard to this clonotype: A much larger clone differs by one base, so this may be a read error. The chain couples TRBV7-9 to TRBJ2-5, with 8 positions matching TRBD1. This CDR3 contains 12 residues. V gave up 6 bases and J gave up 7 bases; unmatched junction bases: 4. Germline V gene sequence: CDR1 SEHNR, CDR2 FQNEAQ (reference sequence). The CDR3 sequence: CASSSQGGTQYF. In DNA form, the CDR3 reads TGTGCCAGCAGTTCACAGGGGGGGACCCAGTACTTC.

This clonotype came up a few times. The V gene is TRBV12-3 or TRBV12-4, the J gene TRBJ1-2, with TRBD1 as a possible D gene (5 bases). The CDR3 runs 14 residues. Trimming pared 4 bases from V and 4 bases from J, leaving 13 bases between. This CDR3 reads CASSSRRGIYGYTF. The DNA of the CDR3 is TGTGCCAGCAGTTCCCGACGGGGGATCTATGGCTACACCTTC.